This T cell receptor (beta chain) was sequenced in a study of T cells after yellow fever vaccination. The study, taken as a whole, reports: Booster samples showed a return of most primary-vaccination clones (roughly 96% CD4, 80% to 90% CD8).

The V end lost 3 bases, the J end lost 5 bases, and 16 bases lay between the germline ends. The CDR3 covers 15 residues. The germline gives CDR1 SGHRS, CDR2 YFSETQ. This clonotype came up a few times. As yet, its antigen is unknown. TCRdb re-derived calls from the 5' RACE reads in MiXCR, one entry per CDR3 protein. The table lists 250,000 to 350,000 distinct CDR3 sequences, approximately 4.5% of them singletons, with approximately 19% in the top ten. The clonotype originates from a young man who received the YFV17D yellow fever vaccine. The sample here was PBMCs, taken 15 days after the yellow fever booster vaccination. The chain joins TRBV5-1 to TRBJ2-3; D not resolved. This CDR3 is CASSSLQWTRDTQYF. In DNA form, the CDR3 reads TGCGCCAGCAGCTCACTCCAATGGACCCGAGATACGCAGTATTTT.